The sequence of this T cell receptor beta chain was determined in a study of cytomegalovirus exposure and HLA in healthy donors. Study overall: The platform used for the roughly 120 validation repertoires matched that of the 666 first-cohort repertoires, a later analysis reported.

Notes on the study in general: There were some public TCRs occurring in many donors, but most TCR sequences were rare. Listed as cytomegalovirus-associated were 150 or so TCR beta chains. Later, an analysis found that TCR clusters from the first cohort tended to co-occur in the 120 or so validation repertoires.

On this clone: What it recognizes is unknown.

Repertoires were generated with immunoSEQ multiplex PCR, while TCRdb's copy carries only in-frame clones and drops some. The sample holds about 160,000 clones, 84% seen once. The origin of this receptor is a man aged 25-45 years in good health and CMV-seropositive. The sequenced sample consisted of PBMCs.

The CDR3 sequence: CASSAGGWQAFF. Written as DNA, the CDR3 is TGTGCCAGCAGTGCAGGGGGCTGGCAGGCTTTCTTT. The chain is built from TRBV6-6 and TRBJ1-1; 8 positions agree with TRBD1. From germline, CDR1 is MNHNY and CDR2 SVGAGI (reference sequence). This CDR3 has 12 residues. The V and J ends lost 5 bases and 11 bases, in that order; junction bases with no gene match: 7.